Presented here are 6 T cell receptor beta chains from one specimen sequenced in a study of CD8+ T cells in alopecia areata. This sample's treatment: oral pan-JAK inhibitor, 5-10 mg twice daily. Once RNA had been extracted, it was reverse transcribed into cDNA to act as the sequencing template. Here immunoSEQ multiplex PCR was the method, and the copy in TCRdb shows in-frame clones only, minus some. The data contain 35,000 to 50,000 clones, 55% to 75% of them singletons. Material: CD8+ T cells sorted from blood, obtained at week 4, from a patient treated with tofacitinib. Receptors originate from a human donor with alopecia areata.

This chain connects TRBV29-1 to TRBJ1-2; D is possibly TRBD1 (5 bases). In germline, CDR1 is SQVTM, CDR2 ANQGSEA. Between the trimmed V and J ends, which lost 2 bases and 7 bases, there was a span of 14 bases. The CDR3 runs to 13 residues. CDR3 coding DNA: TGCAGCGTTGAACAGGCAGGGTCGCGTGGCTACACCTTC. Translating it yields CSVEQAGSRGYTF.

This sequence joins TRBV4-3 and TRBJ2-1, with 9 bases matching TRBD1. The CDR3 runs 16 residues. The ends lost 3 bases at V and 7 bases at J; junction bases unmatched: 10. Per germline, CDR1 LGHNA and CDR2 YSLEER. The CDR3 DNA reads as TGCGCCAGCAGCCACAGCCGGGACAGGGTTAAGAATGAGCAGTTCTTC. It encodes CASSHSRDRVKNEQFF.

The chain uses TRBV27 and TRBJ2-1; the D call may be TRBD1 or TRBD2 (5 bases each). V lost 5 bases and J lost 0, with 20 bases in between. The CDR3 has 18 residues. CDR1 and CDR2 from the germline V gene are MNHEY and SMNVEV (reference sequence). The chain's CDR3 is CASSTRDYGAPSYNEQFF. CDR3 DNA: TGTGCCAGCAGTACACGGGATTATGGGGCGCCCTCCTACAATGAGCAGTTCTTC.

This rearrangement joins TRBV29-1 to TRBJ1-2, with D unresolved. CDR3 length: 12 amino acids. Germline CDR1 reads SQVTM; CDR2 reads ANQGSEA. V was shortened by 3 bases and J by 2 bases, with 7 bases between the two germline ends. The CDR3 protein is CSVESSNYGYTF. The CDR3 bases are TGCAGCGTTGAGTCCTCAAACTATGGCTACACCTTC.

This clone was found a few times. This sequence joins TRBV7-9 and TRBJ2-7; no clear D. V was shortened by 5 bases and J by 6 bases, with 20 bases between the two germline ends. CDR3 length: 15 residues. CDR1 is SEHNR, CDR2 FQNEAQ, per germline (reference sequence). For the CDR3, the DNA is TGTGCCAGCAGCAGAGAACCCTTGACACCCGCCGAGCAGTACTTC. This sequence encodes CASSREPLTPAEQYF.

The chain uses TRBV30 and TRBJ2-4, with a weak D call TRBD1 (5 bases). Trimming pared 1 base from V and 0 bases from J, leaving 10 bases between. There are 15 residues in the CDR3. The germline gives CDR1 GTSNPN, CDR2 SVGIG (reference sequence). The CDR3 DNA follows: TGTGCCTGGAGTGGGGGCGTACTAGCCAAAAACATTCAGTACTTC. Translated, it gives CAWSGGVLAKNIQYF.